This T cell receptor beta chain is from a study of T cells in Graves' hyperthyroidism and ophthalmopathy. Across the whole study: Peripheral blood sampling occurred at initial diagnosis, before any treatment.

Trimming removed 6 bases from V and 10 bases from J; junction bases left unmatched: 6. This CDR3 is built from 13 residues. Per germline, CDR1 SNHLY and CDR2 FYNNEI. This clonotype showed up many times. The investigators amplified TCR beta CDR3 regions from RNA transcripts. The study used the HTBI primer set for a first-round RT-PCR of the TCR CDR3. TCRdb used MiXCR to reprocess the multiplex PCR reads, holding one entry per CDR3 protein. The sample has 300,000 to 350,000 distinct CDR3 sequences, 18% seen once. The sequence was obtained from a woman aged 45-65 years with Graves' hyperthyroidism. This chain links TRBV2 with TRBJ1-6; 7 nucleotides agree with TRBD1. Material for sequencing was blood. CDR3 residues: CASRVDRASPLHF. CDR3 nucleotides: TGTGCCAGCAGGGTTGACAGGGCCTCACCCCTCCACTTT.